Below, 21 T cell receptor beta chains from the same sample are listed, as sequenced in a study of cytomegalovirus exposure and HLA in healthy donors (dated by TCRdb to about 2017). The method was the immunoSEQ multiplex PCR assay. The multiplex PCR relied on a mix of 60 forward primers for TCR Vbeta segments and 13 reverse primers for TCR Jbeta segments. TCRdb holds this immuneACCESS table with in-frame rearrangements only. Some clones are missing; in checked studies, unresolved V genes explain under half, and the rest has no known cause. The sample yields some 150,000 clones; 60% to 70% were counted once. In total, the top ten clones hold roughly 7% of the sample. Material: PBMCs. Every receptor here comes from a woman aged 55-75 years in good health and CMV-seropositive.

V and J are TRBV5-1 and TRBJ2-4; 8 bases line up with TRBD1. The CDR3 is made up of 17 amino acids. Trimming cost V 4 bases and J 1 base; bases outside gene matches: 10. In germline, CDR1 is SGHRS, CDR2 YFSETQ. The CDR3 sequence: CASSPSTGARAKNIQYF. Here the CDR3 DNA reads TGCGCCAGCAGCCCCTCGACAGGGGCGAGGGCCAAAAACATTCAGTACTTC.

V gene TRBV28 combines with J gene TRBJ1-3, with TRBD1 identical over 10 bases. V dropped 8 bases and J dropped 3; count of bases not matched to a gene: 7. The germline gives CDR1 MDHEN, CDR2 SYDVKM. The CDR3 loop spans 15 amino acids. The CDR3 nucleotides are TGTGCCAGCGGGGGACAGGGGTTTGGTGGAAACACCATATATTTT. It is translated as CASGGQGFGGNTIYF.

The J gene is TRBJ2-1, the V gene TRBV2; D is ambiguous. Per germline, CDR1 SNHLY and CDR2 FYNNEI. This CDR3 has 15 amino acids. V lost 5 bases to trimming and J lost 0 bases, with 11 bases between them. The CDR3, as DNA: TGTGCCAGCAGTCTACAGCTGACCTCCTACAATGAGCAGTTCTTC. Translating gives CASSLQLTSYNEQFF.

The V call is TRBV25-1, the J call TRBJ2-1; tentatively, D is TRBD1 (5 bases). The CDR3 consists of 14 residues. Germline CDR1 is MGHDK and CDR2 is SYGVNS. V was clipped by 2 bases and J by 8 bases, with 13 bases between them. The CDR3 sequence: CASSERARAHEQFF. CDR3 coding DNA: TGTGCCAGCAGTGAACGGGCCAGGGCCCATGAGCAGTTCTTC.

The chain carries TRBV6-5 and TRBJ2-7; 10 bases are a match to TRBD2. Unmatched junction bases numbered 9, after V lost 4 bases and J lost 6 bases. The CDR3 runs 15 residues. Germline V gene sequence: CDR1 MNHEY, CDR2 SVGAGI. The CDR3 reads CASSSFFSGRSEQYF. Written as DNA, the CDR3 is TGTGCCAGCAGTTCCTTCTTTAGCGGGAGGTCCGAGCAGTACTTC.

The rearrangement uses TRBV7-8 and TRBJ1-4; no clear D gene. The V gene's germline CDR1 is SGHVS and CDR2 FQNEAQ. This CDR3 region has 15 residues. The V gene lost 5 bases and the J gene lost 5 bases, with 15 bases spanning the gap. The DNA for the CDR3 is TGTGCCAGCAGCCGCGAGCCGGGAATGAATGAAAAACTGTTTTTT. Translating it yields CASSREPGMNEKLFF.

The rearrangement links TRBV5-1 to TRBJ1-2; 9 bases map to TRBD1. In germline, CDR1 is SGHRS, CDR2 YFSETQ. V shed 5 bases, J shed 0 bases, and the junction held 8 bases outside the gene matches. The CDR3 sequence is 16 residues long. The CDR3 bases are TGCGCCAGCAGTGCCGGGACAGGGACCCCTAACTATGGCTACACCTTC. Residues: CASSAGTGTPNYGYTF.

The chain links TRBV28 to TRBJ2-3, with 7 nucleotides matching TRBD2. CDR1 is MDHEN, CDR2 SYDVKM, per germline. The CDR3 runs to 14 residues. Unmatched junction bases numbered 3, after V lost 6 bases and J lost 0 bases. CDR3 in DNA: TGTGCCAGCAGGTGGGAGGGGAGCACAGATACGCAGTATTTT. Amino acids: CASRWEGSTDTQYF.

This clone was detected a few times. The CDR3 DNA follows: TGTGCCATCAGTCCCCTCCGGGGGGGGACAGGGGGCTACAATGAGCAGTTCTTC. It codes for CAISPLRGGTGGYNEQFF. The chain carries TRBV10-3 and TRBJ2-1; 11 bases are shared with TRBD1. Germline CDR1 reads ENHRY; CDR2 reads SYGVKD. CDR3 length: 18 residues. J was trimmed by 3 bases and V by 5 bases; bases with no gene match: 12.

This chain joins TRBV7-9 and TRBJ2-3; 8 nucleotides match TRBD1. Trimming at V came to 4 bases and at J to 1 base, leaving 1 base not matched to a gene. Germline assignment: CDR1 SEHNR and CDR2 FQNEAQ (reference sequence). The CDR3 sequence is 14 residues long. The CDR3 bases are TGTGCCAGCAGCTGGGGACAGGGCACAGATACGCAGTATTTT. It translates to CASSWGQGTDTQYF.

This clone appeared a few times. The chain uses TRBV19 and TRBJ2-7; 10 bases line up with TRBD2. This CDR3 comprises 14 residues. J lost 2 bases, V lost 3 bases, and 1 base had no gene match. CDR1 and CDR2 from the germline V gene are LNHDA and SQIVND (reference sequence). CDR3 nucleotides: TGTGCCAGTAGTATTACTAGCGGGGCCTACGAGCAGTACTTC. Its protein product is CASSITSGAYEQYF.

J is TRBJ1-2 and V is TRBV28; 9 bases agree with TRBD1. Looked up from germline, CDR1 is MDHEN and CDR2 is SYDVKM. V lost 7 bases, J lost 8 bases, and 8 bases stayed unmatched. This CDR3 is 13 amino acids long. CDR3 coding DNA: TGTGCCAGCACCGGACAGGGGTTTATGGGCTACACCTTC. It codes for CASTGQGFMGYTF.

This chain connects TRBV23-1 to TRBJ2-3; maybe TRBD2 (6 bases). TRBV23-1 is treated as an ORF (open reading frame) with a function not yet certain. The CDR3 spans 17 residues. The V and J ends lost 2 bases and 1 base respectively, with 16 bases between them. CDR3 residues: CASSQPRGGRCTDTQYF. CDR3 nucleotides: TGCGCCAGCAGTCAACCCCGTGGAGGGAGGTGCACAGATACGCAGTATTTT.

The gene calls are TRBV7-8 and TRBJ2-1; weak D call: TRBD2 (7 bases). CDR3 size: 15 residues. The germline CDR1 and CDR2 sequences are SGHVS and FQNEAQ. V lost 5 bases to trimming and J lost 8 bases, with 19 bases between them. The CDR3 region has the DNA TGTGCCAGCAGCGTTTTCCGGGGGCGGGAGCATGAGCAGTTCTTC. It encodes CASSVFRGREHEQFF.

This sequence joins TRBV28 and TRBJ1-5; the D is unclear. This CDR3 is built from 16 residues. Per the germline V gene, CDR1 is MDHEN and CDR2 is SYDVKM. Trimming took off 4 bases at V and 4 bases at J, with 17 bases between the two ends. The CDR3 loop is CASSSVWLDMNQPQHF. In DNA form, the CDR3 reads TGTGCCAGCAGTTCGGTATGGTTAGACATGAATCAGCCCCAGCATTTT.

The chain couples TRBV13 to TRBJ2-1; 8 bases agree with TRBD1. V dropped 5 bases and J dropped 0; count of bases not matched to a gene: 9. Germline V gene data show CDR1 as PRHDT and CDR2 as FYEKMQ (reference sequence). CDR3 size: 17 residues. The CDR3 sequence: CASSPPTGGSSYNEQFF. The CDR3 DNA follows: TGTGCCAGCAGCCCACCCACAGGGGGATCCTCCTACAATGAGCAGTTCTTC.

This chain links TRBV18 with TRBJ2-1; D not certain. CDR3 size: 15 residues. CDR1 and CDR2 from the germline V gene are KGHSH and LQKENI. V shed 6 bases and J shed 7 bases, with 19 bases lying between them. The CDR3 protein is CASSPTPSEKNEQFF. The CDR3 nucleotides are TGTGCCAGCTCGCCGACTCCCTCAGAGAAGAATGAGCAGTTCTTC.

This clone was observed a few times. The gene calls are TRBV11-1 and TRBJ2-7; 12 bases match TRBD1. V gave up 2 bases and J gave up 4 bases; unmatched junction bases: 6. CDR3 length: 16 amino acids. Germline-derived CDR1 and CDR2 are SGHAT and FQDESV (reference sequence). The CDR3 reads CASSLIGTGGPYEQYF. CDR3 coding DNA: TGTGCCAGCAGCTTAATCGGGACAGGGGGCCCATACGAGCAGTACTTC.

The gene calls are TRBV7-3 and TRBJ2-1; 7 bases align to TRBD2. This CDR3 comprises 14 residues. The V and J ends lost 5 bases and 10 bases, in that order; junction bases with no gene match: 11. Germline CDR1 SGHTA, CDR2 FQGTGA. DNA of the CDR3: TGTGCCAGCAGCCGAAGCGGGGCCACACGGGAGCAGTTCTTC. It translates to CASSRSGATREQFF.

V and J are TRBV7-3 and TRBJ2-2; a possible D gene is TRBD1 (5 bases). The CDR3 runs to 17 residues. The V and J ends lost 2 bases and 1 base respectively, with 14 bases between them. Germline values: CDR1 SGHTA, CDR2 FQGTGA. DNA for the CDR3: TGTGCCAGCAGCTTACAGTTGGACATAGGGAACACCGGGGAGCTGTTTTTT. It specifies CASSLQLDIGNTGELFF.

In the case of this clone: One end of the junction is discordant with germline, which a read error may explain. This sequence joins TRBV5-4 and TRBJ2-1; D is possibly TRBD2 (6 bases). Germline CDR1 is SGHNT and CDR2 is YYREEE (reference sequence). The CDR3 extends over 15 amino acids. CDR3 nucleotide sequence: TGTACCAGCAGCTTGTCGGGGGAAACCTACAATGAGCAGTTCTTC. Residues: CTSSLSGETYNEQFF.